Following are 26 T cell receptor beta chains from one sample sequenced in a study of T-cell memory formation after mild COVID-19 (dated by TCRdb to 2020 to 2023). Library preparation was by 5' RACE. Reads for this sample came from an Illumina NovaSeq 6000. TCRdb itself trimmed the public reads at Q25 with fastp, ran MiXCR and retained productive beta chains. Each entry merges the rows of one CDR3 protein and shows their most common DNA and genes. Recorded for this sample are 110,000 or so distinct CDR3 sequences; about 24% of them occurred a single time. Roughly 37% of the sample is in the top ten clones. The material sequenced was PBMCs or a T cell subset sorted from them (not recorded which). Every receptor here comes from a man aged 18 to 35 who had mild COVID-19 (a few samples of this study predate the infection). The sample titles of this study are shuffled in the database, so cell type and time point are left out; the donor was told from shared clones.

In this sample, this clonotype turned up a few times. The chain recombines TRBV5-1 with TRBJ2-5, with D maybe TRBD2 (6 bases). The CDR3 totals 14 residues. Looked up from germline, CDR1 is SGHRS and CDR2 is YFSETQ. The germline V and J ends were trimmed by 2 bases and 2 bases, with 10 bases remaining between them. CDR3 DNA sequence: TGCGCCAGCAGCTTAGGGCGGGGACAAGAGACCCAGTACTTC. It translates to CASSLGRGQETQYF.

The table lists this clonotype with a few counts. V usage is TRBV28 and J usage is TRBJ2-1; the match to TRBD1 covers 7 bases. Germline V CDR1 and CDR2: MDHEN, SYDVKM. V lost 8 bases to trimming and J lost 3 bases; unmatched junction nucleotides: 4. The CDR3 consists of 13 residues. The CDR3 bases are TGTGCCAGCTGCACAGGGGTCTACAATGAGCAGTTCTTC. It codes for CASCTGVYNEQFF.

The chain links TRBV7-9 to TRBJ2-7; the D is unclear. Germline CDR1 reads SEHNR; CDR2 reads FQNEAQ (reference sequence). The V end lost 8 bases, the J end lost 0 bases, and 11 bases lay between the germline ends. This CDR3 spans 13 amino acids. CDR3 in amino acids: CASGSALSYEQYF. Written as DNA, the CDR3 is TGTGCCAGCGGGTCGGCTCTCTCCTACGAGCAGTACTTC.

The rearrangement links TRBV27 to TRBJ2-5; 8 nucleotides match TRBD1. V was clipped by 5 bases and J by 5 bases; unmatched bases: 13. Germline V lookup: CDR1 MNHEY, CDR2 SMNVEV (reference sequence). This CDR3 region has 16 residues. CDR3 DNA: TGTGCCAGCAGTAGTGACAGGGGCGCAGGGTATGAGACCCAGTACTTC. The encoded protein is CASSSDRGAGYETQYF.

The rearrangement links TRBV7-2 to TRBJ2-3, with a weak D call TRBD2 (6 bases). Per the germline V gene, CDR1 is SGHTA and CDR2 is FQGNSA. Between the trimmed V and J ends, which lost 3 bases and 0 bases, there was a span of 10 bases. This CDR3 is built from 15 residues. CDR3 region: CASSFRGISTDTQYF. CDR3 sequence (DNA): TGTGCCAGCAGCTTTCGGGGGATTAGCACAGATACGCAGTATTTT.

The chain carries TRBV12-3 or TRBV12-4 and TRBJ2-7; no firm D call. The CDR3 runs 14 residues. V lost 5 bases and J 4 bases, leaving 15 bases between the germline ends. For the CDR3, the DNA is TGTGCCAGCAGTGAGTTGACGGAGTCGTACGAGCAGTACTTC. As protein: CASSELTESYEQYF.

This clonotype was counted between two and nine times. The chain has TRBV15 and TRBJ2-3, with 7 bases matching TRBD1. The CDR3 length is 17 residues. V dropped 2 bases and J dropped 6; count of bases not matched to a gene: 14. Germline V CDR1 and CDR2: LNHNV, YYDKDF (reference sequence). DNA of the CDR3: TGTGCCACCAGCAGACCCAGTGGCGACAGGGAACAGGATACGCAGTATTTT. Protein product: CATSRPSGDREQDTQYF.

J is TRBJ2-3 and V is TRBV7-2, with D perhaps TRBD2 (6 bases). Trimming took 1 base from V and 4 from J, leaving 12 bases between them. The CDR3 covers 15 residues. The germline gives CDR1 SGHTA, CDR2 FQGNSA. The CDR3: CASSLGAGLADTQYF. Here the CDR3 DNA reads TGTGCCAGCAGCTTAGGGGCGGGGTTGGCAGATACGCAGTATTTT.

The rearrangement joins TRBV7-9 to TRBJ2-7; unclear D gene. With 4 bases removed from V and 4 bases from J, the gap between germline ends came to 17 bases. The CDR3 length is 15 residues. Germline-derived CDR1 and CDR2 are SEHNR and FQNEAQ (reference sequence). CDR3 sequence: CASSSRVGLSYEQYV. CDR3 coding DNA: TGTGCCAGCAGCTCCCGCGTGGGTCTTTCGTACGAGCAGTACGTC.

This clonotype was counted a few times. This chain joins TRBV7-9 and TRBJ2-1; 8 bases are a match to TRBD1. Germline-derived CDR1 and CDR2 are SEHNR and FQNEAQ (reference sequence). There are 14 residues in the CDR3. J lost 10 bases, V lost 1 base, and 6 bases had no gene match. CDR3 in DNA: TGTGCCAGCAGCTTAGGGACAGGGCTTGACGAGCAGTTCTTC. Its translation: CASSLGTGLDEQFF.

This clonotype was observed a few times. This chain's CDR3 is CSANPVDRQSQVQETQYF. CDR3 in DNA: TGCAGTGCTAACCCTGTGGACAGGCAAAGTCAGGTCCAAGAGACCCAGTACTTC. J is TRBJ2-5 and V is TRBV20-1, with 7 bases aligning to TRBD1. Per the germline V gene, CDR1 is DFQATT and CDR2 is SNEGSKA (reference sequence). V was pared by 4 bases and J by 1 base, with 18 bases of the junction left unmatched. The CDR3 spans 18 residues.

The chain uses TRBV4-1 and TRBJ2-7; D remains unclear. From germline, CDR1 is MGHRA and CDR2 YSYEKL. This CDR3 region has 14 residues. The V gene lost 0 bases and the J gene lost 4 bases, with 10 bases spanning the gap. CDR3: CASSQDTWGYEQYF. The CDR3 DNA sequence: TGCGCCAGCAGCCAAGATACCTGGGGTTACGAGCAGTACTTC.

This clonotype was observed a handful of times. The V gene is TRBV6-5, the J gene TRBJ1-2; D not resolved. With 0 bases removed from V and 7 bases from J, the gap between germline ends came to 12 bases. The CDR3 contains 14 residues. Per germline, CDR1 MNHEY and CDR2 SVGAGI. The CDR3 here is CASSYSTEPGGYTF. CDR3 coding DNA: TGTGCCAGCAGTTACTCTACGGAGCCAGGTGGCTACACCTTC.

The chain couples TRBV20-1 to TRBJ2-7; D could derive from TRBD1 or TRBD2 (5 bases each). The V gene lost 7 bases and the J gene lost 3 bases, with 31 bases spanning the gap. The CDR3 has 18 amino acids. Germline V lookup: CDR1 DFQATT, CDR2 SNEGSKA (reference sequence). The CDR3 sequence: CSVFDGTFVSNQGYEQYF. Here the CDR3 DNA reads TGCAGTGTATTTGACGGGACGTTCGTCTCTAATCAAGGCTACGAGCAGTACTTC.

This clonotype was counted a few times. This rearrangement joins TRBV12-3 or TRBV12-4 to TRBJ2-1, with TRBD2 matching over 7 bases. The trim removed 5 bases at V and 0 bases at J, leaving 1 base unmatched. The CDR3 spans 14 residues. The CDR3, as DNA: TGTGCCAGCAGTGGACTAGGCTCCTACAATGAGCAGTTCTTC. Protein sequence: CASSGLGSYNEQFF.

This clonotype was detected once. The chain carries TRBV7-2 and TRBJ1-1, with D unresolved. V lost 0 bases and J lost 1, with 6 bases in between. CDR1 is SGHTA, CDR2 FQGNSA, per germline. This CDR3 contains 14 residues. The CDR3 DNA reads TGTGCCAGCAGCTTAGCTTCCGGGAACACTGAAGCTTTCTTT. Encoded protein: CASSLASGNTEAFF.

The table lists this clonotype with a few counts. The V call is TRBV29-1, the J call TRBJ2-3; 8 bases match TRBD2. Germline CDR1 and CDR2: SQVTM and ANQGSEA. CDR3 length: 14 residues. CDR3 protein: CAKRDGGETDTQYF. CDR3 DNA: TGCGCGAAACGTGACGGGGGGGAAACAGATACGCAGTATTTT.

The chain combines TRBV4-3 with TRBJ2-7, with 7 bases lining up with TRBD1. The junction had 4 bases not matched to a gene; V was cut back by 0 bases and J by 5 bases. Germline V gene sequence: CDR1 LGHNA, CDR2 YSLEER. The CDR3 length is 14 residues. In DNA form, the CDR3 reads TGCGCCAGCAGCCAAGAAGGGGGCCGCGACGAGCAGTACTTC. It specifies CASSQEGGRDEQYF.

The V gene is TRBV11-2, the J gene TRBJ1-1, with TRBD1 matching over 8 bases. Trimming at V came to 2 bases and at J to 0 bases, leaving 2 bases not matched to a gene. This CDR3 has 15 residues. Germline V gives CDR1 SGHAT, CDR2 FQNNGV. The CDR3 sequence: CASSLSDRVNTEAFF. The DNA of the CDR3 is TGTGCCAGCAGCTTATCGGACAGGGTGAACACTGAAGCTTTCTTT.

The rearrangement uses TRBV6-5 and TRBJ1-5; tentative D call: TRBD1 (5 bases). CDR1 is MNHEY and CDR2 is SVGAGI in the germline V gene. V gave up 5 bases and J gave up 6 bases, with 11 bases separating them. The CDR3 runs 13 residues. CDR3 residues: CASSTVGGQPQHF. The DNA for the CDR3 is TGTGCCAGCAGTACCGTCGGGGGTCAGCCCCAGCATTTT.

The DNA of the CDR3 is TGTGCCAGCAGCGCAATACAGGGACCCTACAATGAGCAGTTCTTC. Translated, it gives CASSAIQGPYNEQFF. This rearrangement joins TRBV7-9 to TRBJ2-1; D possibly corresponds to TRBD1 (6 bases). Germline CDR1 reads SEHNR; CDR2 reads FQNEAQ (reference sequence). The CDR3 spans 15 residues. Trimming removed 5 bases from V and 2 bases from J, with 13 bases in between. Full variable domain (rest looked up from reference TRBV7-9 and TRBJ2-1): DTGVSQNPRHKITKRGQNVTFRCDPISEHNRLYWYRQTLGQGPEFLTYFQNEAQLEKSRLLSDRFSAERPKGSFSTLEIQRTEQGDSAMYLCASSAIQGPYNEQFFGPGTRLTVL.

This clonotype was recorded many times. The rearrangement links TRBV5-4 to TRBJ2-1; 10 positions agree with TRBD2. Losses at the gene ends were 5 bases for V and 5 bases for J; bases not matched to a gene: 7. The germline gives CDR1 SGHNT, CDR2 YYREEE (reference sequence). The CDR3 runs 15 residues. The CDR3 spells CASRRTSGINNEQFF. The CDR3 DNA sequence: TGTGCCAGCAGGCGGACTAGCGGAATAAACAATGAGCAGTTCTTC. Full variable domain (remainder filled in from reference TRBV5-4 and TRBJ2-1): ETGVTQSPTHLIKTRGQQVTLRCSSQSGHNTVSWYQQALGQGPQFIFQYYREEENGRGNFPPRFSGLQFPNYSSELNVNALELDDSALYLCASRRTSGINNEQFFGPGTRLTVL.

The genes are TRBV12-3 or TRBV12-4 and TRBJ1-2; D unresolved. V lost 6 bases and J lost 4, with 15 bases in between. This CDR3 spans 14 amino acids. CDR3 DNA sequence: TGTGCCAGCAGATCCCGAGGTCACGGCTATGGCTACACCTTC. This gives the protein CASRSRGHGYGYTF.

This clonotype was seen many times. V usage is TRBV4-2 and J usage is TRBJ2-1, with TRBD2 identical over 9 bases. The CDR3 consists of 14 residues. The V gene end was trimmed by 8 bases and the J gene end by 5 bases; junction bases not matched to a gene: 7. CDR1 and CDR2 (germline): LGHNA, YNFKEQ. The CDR3 region is CASRGGAEHNEQFF. The CDR3 DNA reads TGTGCCAGCCGCGGGGGGGCCGAACACAATGAGCAGTTCTTC.

The chain has TRBV9 and TRBJ1-1; no definite D call. Germline values: CDR1 SGDLS, CDR2 YYNGEE. Trimming left V 4 bases short and J 9 bases short, with 16 bases between. This CDR3 comprises 13 residues. This CDR3 is CASSPLPGRKAFF. The CDR3 nucleotides read TGTGCCAGCAGCCCCCTGCCAGGTCGGAAAGCTTTCTTT.

This chain connects TRBV25-1 to TRBJ2-7, with TRBD1 matching over 8 bases. The trim removed 8 bases at V and 2 bases at J, leaving 5 bases unmatched. Germline CDR1 is MGHDK and CDR2 is SYGVNS. This CDR3 region has 13 residues. The CDR3 sequence is CASRGTGPYEQYF. The CDR3 DNA reads TGTGCCAGCCGCGGGACAGGACCCTACGAGCAGTACTTC.